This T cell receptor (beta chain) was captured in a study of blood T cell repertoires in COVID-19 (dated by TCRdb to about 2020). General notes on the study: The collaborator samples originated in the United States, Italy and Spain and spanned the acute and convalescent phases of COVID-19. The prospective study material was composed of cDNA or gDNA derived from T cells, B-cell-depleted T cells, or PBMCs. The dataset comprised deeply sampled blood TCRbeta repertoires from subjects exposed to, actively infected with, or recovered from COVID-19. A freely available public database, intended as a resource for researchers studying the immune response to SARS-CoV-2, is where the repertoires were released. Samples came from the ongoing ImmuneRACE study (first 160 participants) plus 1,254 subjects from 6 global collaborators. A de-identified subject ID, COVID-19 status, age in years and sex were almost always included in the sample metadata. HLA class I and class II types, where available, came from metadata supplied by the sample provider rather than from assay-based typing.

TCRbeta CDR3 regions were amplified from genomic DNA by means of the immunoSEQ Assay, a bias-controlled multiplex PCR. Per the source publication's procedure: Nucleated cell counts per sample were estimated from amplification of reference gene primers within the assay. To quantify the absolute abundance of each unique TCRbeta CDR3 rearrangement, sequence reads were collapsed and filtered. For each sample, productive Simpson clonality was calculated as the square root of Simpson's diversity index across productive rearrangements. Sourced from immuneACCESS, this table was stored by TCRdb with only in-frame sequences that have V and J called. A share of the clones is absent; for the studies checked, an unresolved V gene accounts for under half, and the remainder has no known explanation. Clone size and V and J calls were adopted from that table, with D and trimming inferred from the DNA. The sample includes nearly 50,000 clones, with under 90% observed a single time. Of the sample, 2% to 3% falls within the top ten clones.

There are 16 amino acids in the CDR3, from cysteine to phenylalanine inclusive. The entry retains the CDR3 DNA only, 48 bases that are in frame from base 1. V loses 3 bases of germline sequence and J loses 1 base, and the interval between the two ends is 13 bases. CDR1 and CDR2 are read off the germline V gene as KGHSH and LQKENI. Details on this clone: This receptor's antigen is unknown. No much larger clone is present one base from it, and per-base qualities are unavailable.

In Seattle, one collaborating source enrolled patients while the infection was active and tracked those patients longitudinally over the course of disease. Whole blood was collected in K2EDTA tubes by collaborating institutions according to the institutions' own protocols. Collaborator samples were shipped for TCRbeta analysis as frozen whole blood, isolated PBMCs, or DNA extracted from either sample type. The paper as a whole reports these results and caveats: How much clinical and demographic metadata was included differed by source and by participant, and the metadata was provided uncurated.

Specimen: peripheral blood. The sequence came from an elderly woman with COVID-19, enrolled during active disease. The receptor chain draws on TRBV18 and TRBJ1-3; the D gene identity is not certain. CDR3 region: CASSPSIVLSGNTIYF. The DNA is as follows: TGTGCCAGCTCACCTAGCATTGTCCTATCTGGAAACACCATATATTTT.